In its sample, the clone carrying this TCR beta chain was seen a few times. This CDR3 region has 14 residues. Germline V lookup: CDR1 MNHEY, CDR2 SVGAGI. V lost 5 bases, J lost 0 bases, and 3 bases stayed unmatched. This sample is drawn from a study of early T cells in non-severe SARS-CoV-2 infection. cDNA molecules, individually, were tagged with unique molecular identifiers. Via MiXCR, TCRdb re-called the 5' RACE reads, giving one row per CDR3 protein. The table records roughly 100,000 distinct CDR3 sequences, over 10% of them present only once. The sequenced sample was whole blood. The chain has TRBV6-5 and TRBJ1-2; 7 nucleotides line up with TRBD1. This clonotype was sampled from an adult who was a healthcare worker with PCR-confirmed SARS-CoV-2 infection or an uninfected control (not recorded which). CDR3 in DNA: TGTGCCAGCAGTCAGGGGGTCACTAACTATGGCTACACCTTC. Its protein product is CASSQGVTNYGYTF.